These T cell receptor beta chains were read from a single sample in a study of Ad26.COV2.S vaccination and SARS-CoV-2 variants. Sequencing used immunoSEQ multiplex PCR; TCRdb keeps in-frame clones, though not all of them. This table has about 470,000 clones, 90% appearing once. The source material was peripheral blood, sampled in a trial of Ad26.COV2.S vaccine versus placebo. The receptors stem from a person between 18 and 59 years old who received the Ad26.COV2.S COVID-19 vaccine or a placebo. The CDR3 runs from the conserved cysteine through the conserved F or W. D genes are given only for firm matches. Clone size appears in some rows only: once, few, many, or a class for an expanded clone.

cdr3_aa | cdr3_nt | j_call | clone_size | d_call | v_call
CASSLEGHSYEQYF | TGTGCCAGCAGCTTAGAAGGACATTCCTACGAGCAGTACTTC | TRBJ2-7 | NA | NA | TRBV7-9
CASSLAGQGLTGELFF | TGCGCCAGCAGCCTGGCGGGACAGGGGTTAACCGGGGAGCTGTTTTTT | TRBJ2-2 | NA | TRBD1 | TRBV5-1
CASSQEWRGVHEQYF | TGTGCCAGCAGCCAAGAGTGGCGGGGAGTGCACGAGCAGTACTTC | TRBJ2-7 | NA | NA | TRBV3-1/TRBV3-2
CASSLEGHEQYF | TGCGCCAGCAGCTTGGAAGGTCACGAGCAGTACTTC | TRBJ2-7 | NA | NA | TRBV5-1
CASSLFSFIGVNTEAFF | TGTGCCAGCAGTTTATTTTCCTTTATAGGGGTGAACACTGAAGCTTTCTTT | TRBJ1-1 | NA | NA | TRBV27
CASSLDGKRTEAFF | TGTGCCAGCAGCTTAGACGGGAAGCGCACTGAAGCTTTCTTT | TRBJ1-1 | NA | NA | TRBV7-2
CASSQYNSGNTIYF | TGTGCCAGCAGCCAGTATAACTCTGGAAACACCATATATTTT | TRBJ1-3 | NA | NA | TRBV14
CASGNTGELFF | TGTGCCAGCGGGAACACCGGGGAGCTGTTTTTT | TRBJ2-2 | NA | NA | TRBV9
CATSRDDSSGRASSYEQYF | TGTGCCACCAGCAGAGATGACTCTAGCGGGAGGGCGAGTTCCTACGAGCAGTACTTC | TRBJ2-7 | few | TRBD2 | TRBV15
CASSRAETGANVLTF | TGTGCCAGCAGTCGGGCGGAAACTGGGGCCAACGTCCTGACTTTC | TRBJ2-6 | NA | NA | TRBV28
CASSRGEDPYEQYF | TGTGCCAGTAGTAGGGGGGAGGATCCCTACGAGCAGTACTTC | TRBJ2-7 | NA | NA | TRBV19
CASSVGAGANQPQHF | TGTGCCAGCAGCGTAGGAGCAGGGGCGAATCAGCCCCAGCATTTT | TRBJ1-5 | NA | NA | TRBV9
CASSEDSSSGNTIYF | TGTGCCAGCAGCGAGGACAGTTCCTCTGGAAACACCATATATTTT | TRBJ1-3 | few | NA | TRBV16
CASGTGYNEQFF | TGTGCCAGTGGAACAGGGTACAATGAGCAGTTCTTC | TRBJ2-1 | NA | NA | TRBV19
CASSLGREQQPQHF | TGTGCCAGCAGCTTAGGCAGAGAACAGCAGCCCCAGCATTTT | TRBJ1-5 | NA | NA | TRBV7-8
CASSAWRGQGPYEQYF | TGTGCCAGCAGTGCTTGGAGAGGACAGGGTCCCTACGAGCAGTACTTC | TRBJ2-7 | NA | TRBD1 | TRBV6-1
CASSPGTGGTPRQPQHF | TGTGCCAGCAGCCCCGGGACAGGGGGAACGCCTCGTCAGCCCCAGCATTTT | TRBJ1-5 | NA | TRBD1 | TRBV5-5
CASNHERSTDTQYF | TGTGCCAGCAACCATGAGCGGAGCACAGATACGCAGTATTTT | TRBJ2-3 | NA | NA | TRBV7-8
CASSFPGSKNIQYF | TGTGCCAGCAGTTTTCCGGGATCCAAAAACATTCAGTACTTC | TRBJ2-4 | NA | NA | TRBV28
CATSGGSGANVLTF | TGTGCCACCAGCGGGGGCTCTGGGGCCAACGTCCTGACTTTC | TRBJ2-6 | NA | NA | TRBV15
CASSFVTSGSTDTGELFF | TGTGCCAGCAGTTTTGTGACTAGCGGGAGTACGGACACCGGGGAGCTGTTTTTT | TRBJ2-2 | NA | TRBD2 | TRBV28
CATSRAARTPLFEQYF | TGTGCCACCAGCAGAGCCGCTCGGACTCCATTATTCGAGCAGTACTTC | TRBJ2-7 | once | NA | TRBV15